Listed here are 7 T cell receptor beta chains from one sample, sequenced in a study of blood T cell repertoires in COVID-19. Data came from immunoSEQ multiplex PCR; TCRdb stores just in-frame clones and leaves some out. The sample comprises roughly 250,000 clones, roughly 87% of which are singletons, and 2.5% to 3% rests with the top ten. The sequencing sample was made of PBMCs or T cells enriched from blood (not recorded which). The source of these receptors is a woman between 25 and 40 years old with acute COVID-19.

This clone was seen only once. The chain recombines TRBV5-6 with TRBJ2-2, with D possibly being TRBD2 (5 bases). This CDR3 comprises 16 residues. Per germline, CDR1 SGHDT and CDR2 YYEEEE. Between the trimmed V and J ends, which lost 0 bases and 4 bases, there was a span of 13 bases. The CDR3 coding sequence is TGTGCCAGCAGCTTGGCCAGGAGGCTAGGCACCGGGGAGCTGTTTTTT. The encoded protein is CASSLARRLGTGELFF.

The chain carries TRBV11-2 and TRBJ1-3; D perhaps matches TRBD1 (5 bases). This CDR3 region has 14 residues. Trimming took off 1 base at V and 2 bases at J, with 6 bases between the two ends. Germline V lookup: CDR1 SGHAT, CDR2 FQNNGV. CDR3: CASSLGGAGNTIYF. As DNA, the CDR3 is TGTGCCAGCAGCTTAGGGGGGGCTGGAAACACCATATATTTT. Drawing the rest from reference TRBV11-2 and TRBJ1-3, the complete variable domain is EAGVAQSPRYKIIEKRQSVAFWCNPISGHATLYWYQQILGQGPKLLIQFQNNGVVDDSQLPKDRFSAERLKGVDSTLKIQPAKLEDSAVYLCASSLGGAGNTIYFGEGSWLTVV.

The chain recombines TRBV3-1 (or the pseudogene TRBV3-2) with TRBJ1-2, with D hard to call. Between the trimmed V and J ends, which lost 4 bases and 8 bases, there was a span of 11 bases. The CDR3 length is 12 residues. From germline, CDR1 is LGHDT and CDR2 YNNKEL (reference sequence). The CDR3 DNA sequence: TGTGCCAGCAGCCTCCGCAGTGCCGGCTACACCTTC. Translating it yields CASSLRSAGYTF.

This rearrangement joins TRBV9 to TRBJ2-7, with D maybe TRBD1 (6 bases). Trimming shortened V by 3 bases and J by 8 bases, and 15 bases separated the two germline ends. The CDR3 has 13 residues. Germline V gene sequence: CDR1 SGDLS, CDR2 YYNGEE. CDR3 bases: TGTGCCAGCAGCGAGACGCAGGGGAACCAGCAGTACTTC. This sequence encodes CASSETQGNQQYF.

The V call is TRBV11-2, the J call TRBJ2-1, with unresolved D. Per germline, CDR1 SGHAT and CDR2 FQNNGV. The CDR3 has 12 amino acids. Between the trimmed V and J ends, which lost 5 bases and 9 bases, there was a span of 11 bases. The CDR3, as DNA: TGTGCCAGCAGCCTCCCCGCGGTTGAGCAGTTCTTC. This gives the protein CASSLPAVEQFF.

The V call is TRBV5-4, the J call TRBJ1-2; 7 bases map to TRBD1. Per the germline V gene, CDR1 is SGHNT and CDR2 is YYREEE (reference sequence). CDR3 length: 14 residues. V shed 4 bases, J shed 7 bases, and the junction held 10 bases outside the gene matches. For the CDR3, the DNA is TGTGCCAGCAGCATCGGAGGGGGCGTAGGTGGCTACACCTTC. As protein: CASSIGGGVGGYTF.

The rearrangement joins TRBV6-5 to TRBJ2-5, with 10 bases that match TRBD2. Germline loops: CDR1 MNHEY, CDR2 SVGAGI. This CDR3 is 15 amino acids long. Losses at the gene ends were 2 bases for V and 5 bases for J; bases not matched to a gene: 5. In nucleotides, the CDR3 is TGTGCCAGCAGTTACGCCACTAGCGGGGCTGAGACCCAGTACTTC. Encoded protein: CASSYATSGAETQYF.